This T cell receptor (beta chain) is drawn from a study of blood T cell repertoires in COVID-19. Generated by immunoSEQ multiplex PCR, the TCRdb table keeps only in-frame clones and is missing some. The sample lists hundreds of thousands of clones, 70% to 90% seen once, with 10% to 15% in the top ten. Per the germline V gene, CDR1 is SGHTA and CDR2 is FQGTGA. The CDR3 covers 16 residues. Deletions cut 1 base from V and 1 base from J, with 13 bases between. The count of this clone is one. The chain couples TRBV7-3 to TRBJ1-1; no clear D. The clonotype comes from a woman in her forties or fifties with COVID-19, enrolled during active disease. Specimen: peripheral blood. CDR3 nucleotide sequence: TGTGCCAGCAGCTTAATACTTGGGCCAGCGAACACTGAAGCTTTCTTT. Its translation: CASSLILGPANTEAFF.